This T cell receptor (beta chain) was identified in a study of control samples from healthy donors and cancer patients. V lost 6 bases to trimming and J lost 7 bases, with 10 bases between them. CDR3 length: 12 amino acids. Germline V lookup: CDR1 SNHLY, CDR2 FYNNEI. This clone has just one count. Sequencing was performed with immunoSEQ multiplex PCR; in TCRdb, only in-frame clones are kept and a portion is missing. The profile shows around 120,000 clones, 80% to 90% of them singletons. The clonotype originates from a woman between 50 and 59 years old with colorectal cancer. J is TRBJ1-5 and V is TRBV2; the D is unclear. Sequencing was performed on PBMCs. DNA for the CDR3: TGTGCCAGCAGGAGGCGCGAGCAGCCCCAGCATTTT. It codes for CASRRREQPQHF.